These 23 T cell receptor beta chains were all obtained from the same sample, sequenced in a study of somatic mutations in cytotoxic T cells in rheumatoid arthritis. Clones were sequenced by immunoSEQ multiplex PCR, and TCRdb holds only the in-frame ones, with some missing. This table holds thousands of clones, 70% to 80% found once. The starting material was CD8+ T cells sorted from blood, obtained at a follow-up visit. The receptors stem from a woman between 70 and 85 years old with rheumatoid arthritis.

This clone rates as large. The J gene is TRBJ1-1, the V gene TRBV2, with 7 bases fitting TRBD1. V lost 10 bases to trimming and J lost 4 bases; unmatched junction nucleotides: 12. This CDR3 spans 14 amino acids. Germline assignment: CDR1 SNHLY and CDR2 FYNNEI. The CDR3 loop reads CAKQGTAGGTEAFF. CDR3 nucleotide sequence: TGTGCCAAGCAAGGGACAGCCGGTGGCACTGAAGCTTTCTTT.

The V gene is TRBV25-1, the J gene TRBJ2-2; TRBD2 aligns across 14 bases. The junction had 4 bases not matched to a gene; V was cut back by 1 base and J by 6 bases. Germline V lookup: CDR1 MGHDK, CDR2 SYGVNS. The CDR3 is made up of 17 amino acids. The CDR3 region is CASSESGLAGEAGELFF. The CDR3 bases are TGTGCCAGCAGTGAATCGGGACTAGCGGGAGAGGCCGGGGAGCTGTTTTTT.

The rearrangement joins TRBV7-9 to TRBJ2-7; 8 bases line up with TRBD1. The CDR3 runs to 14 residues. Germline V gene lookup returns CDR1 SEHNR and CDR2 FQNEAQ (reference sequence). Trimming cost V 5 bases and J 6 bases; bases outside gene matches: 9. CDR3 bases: TGTGCCAGCAGCCCGTGGACAGGGAGCTTCGAGCAGTACTTC. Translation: CASSPWTGSFEQYF.

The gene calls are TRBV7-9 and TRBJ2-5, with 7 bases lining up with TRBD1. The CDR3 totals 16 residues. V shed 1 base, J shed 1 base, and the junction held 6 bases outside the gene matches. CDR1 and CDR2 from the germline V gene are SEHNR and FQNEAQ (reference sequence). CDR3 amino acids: CASSLGPTGPQETQYF. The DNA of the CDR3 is TGTGCCAGCAGCTTAGGACCGACAGGGCCCCAAGAGACCCAGTACTTC.

CDR3 residues: CASSLGRDRTDTQYF. Here the CDR3 DNA reads TGTGCCAGCAGCTTGGGCAGGGATCGCACAGATACGCAGTATTTT. V usage is TRBV5-4 and J usage is TRBJ2-3; perhaps TRBD1 as D (5 bases). Germline CDR1 is SGHNT and CDR2 is YYREEE (reference sequence). The ends were cut back, 0 bases at V and 1 base at J, with 9 bases in the middle. The CDR3 covers 15 residues.

CDR3 sequence: CASSLRGLDTEAFF. The CDR3 region has the DNA TGTGCCAGCAGTTTAAGGGGGCTTGACACTGAAGCTTTCTTT. This sequence joins TRBV27 and TRBJ1-1; 7 bases agree with TRBD1. This CDR3 has 14 amino acids. Germline CDR1 reads MNHEY; CDR2 reads SMNVEV (reference sequence). Losses at the gene ends were 2 bases for V and 3 bases for J; bases not matched to a gene: 3.

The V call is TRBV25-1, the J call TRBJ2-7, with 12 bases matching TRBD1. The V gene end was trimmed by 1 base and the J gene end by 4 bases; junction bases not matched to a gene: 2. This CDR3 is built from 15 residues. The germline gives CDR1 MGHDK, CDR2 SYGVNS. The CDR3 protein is CASSEWGQGAYEQYF. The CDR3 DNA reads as TGTGCCAGCAGTGAATGGGGACAGGGGGCATACGAGCAGTACTTC.

The CDR3 sequence: CASRWDGWNIQYF. CDR3 sequence (DNA): TGTGCCAGCAGGTGGGACGGTTGGAACATTCAGTACTTC. The rearrangement joins TRBV6-6 to TRBJ2-4, with D tentatively TRBD1 or TRBD2 (5 bases each). Trimming removed 6 bases from V and 7 bases from J, with 13 bases in between. CDR3 length equals 13 residues. Germline CDR1 reads MNHNY; CDR2 reads SVGAGI (reference sequence).

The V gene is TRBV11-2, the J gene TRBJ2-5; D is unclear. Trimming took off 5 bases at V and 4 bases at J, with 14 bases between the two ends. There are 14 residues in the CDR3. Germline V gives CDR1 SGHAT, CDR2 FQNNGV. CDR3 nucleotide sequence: TGTGCCAGCAGCCCAGGTGATGTCCCAGAGACCCAGTACTTC. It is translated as CASSPGDVPETQYF.

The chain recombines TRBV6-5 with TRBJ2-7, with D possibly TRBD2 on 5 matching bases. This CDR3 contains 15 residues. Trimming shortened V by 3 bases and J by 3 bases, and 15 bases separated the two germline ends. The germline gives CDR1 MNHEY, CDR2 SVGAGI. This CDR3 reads CASSYSALGYYEQYF. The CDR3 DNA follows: TGTGCCAGCAGTTATAGCGCCTTGGGGTACTACGAGCAGTACTTC.

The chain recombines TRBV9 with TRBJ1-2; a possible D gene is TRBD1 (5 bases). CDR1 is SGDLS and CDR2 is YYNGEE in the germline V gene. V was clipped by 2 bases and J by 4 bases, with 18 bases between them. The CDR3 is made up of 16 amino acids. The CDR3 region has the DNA TGTGCCAGCAGCGTCGGCAGGGACGGACTTGGCTATGGCTACACCTTC. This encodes CASSVGRDGLGYGYTF.

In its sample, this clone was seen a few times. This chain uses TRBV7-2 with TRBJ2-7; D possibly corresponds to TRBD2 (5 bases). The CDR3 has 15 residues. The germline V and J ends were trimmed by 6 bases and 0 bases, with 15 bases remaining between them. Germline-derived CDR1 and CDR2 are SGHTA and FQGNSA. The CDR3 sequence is CASSPVRGSSYEQYF. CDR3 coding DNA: TGTGCCAGCAGTCCTGTCCGGGGTTCCTCCTACGAGCAGTACTTC.

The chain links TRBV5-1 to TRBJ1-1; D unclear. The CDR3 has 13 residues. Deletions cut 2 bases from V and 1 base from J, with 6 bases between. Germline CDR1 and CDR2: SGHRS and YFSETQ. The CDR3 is CASSFPGNTEAFF. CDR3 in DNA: TGCGCCAGCAGCTTCCCCGGGAACACTGAAGCTTTCTTT. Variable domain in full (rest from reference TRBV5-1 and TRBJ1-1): KAGVTQTPRYLIKTRGQQVTLSCSPISGHRSVSWYQQTPGQGLQFLFEYFSETQRNKGNFPGRFSGRQFSNSRSEMNVSTLELGDSALYLCASSFPGNTEAFFGQGTRLTVV.

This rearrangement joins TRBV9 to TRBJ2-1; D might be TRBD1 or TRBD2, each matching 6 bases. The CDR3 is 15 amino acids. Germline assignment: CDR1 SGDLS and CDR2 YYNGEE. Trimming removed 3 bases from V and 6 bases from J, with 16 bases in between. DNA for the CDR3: TGTGCCAGCAGCGAGGGGGAGAGGAGGGCCAATGAGCAGTTCTTC. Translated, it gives CASSEGERRANEQFF.

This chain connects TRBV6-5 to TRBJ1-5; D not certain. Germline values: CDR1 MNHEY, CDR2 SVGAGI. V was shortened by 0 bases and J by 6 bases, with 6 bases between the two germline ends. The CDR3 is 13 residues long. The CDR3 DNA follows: TGTGCCAGCAGTTACTCGAATGGTCAGCCCCAGCATTTT. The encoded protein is CASSYSNGQPQHF.

CDR3 nucleotides: TGTGCCAGCAGCCAAGATTGGGAGGACGACTATGGCTACACCTTC. Translated, it gives CASSQDWEDDYGYTF. The rearrangement uses TRBV14 and TRBJ1-2, with D hard to call. The CDR3 has 15 amino acids. V lost 0 bases and J lost 3, with 11 bases in between. Germline CDR1 and CDR2: SGHDN and FVKESK.

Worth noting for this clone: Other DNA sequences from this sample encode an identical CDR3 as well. CDR3: CASSYGRAGNTIYF. CDR3 nucleotides: TGTGCCAGCAGTTACGGCAGGGCCGGAAACACCATATATTTT. The chain couples TRBV6-5 to TRBJ1-3; possibly TRBD1 for D (5 bases). Trimming took 2 bases from V and 4 from J, leaving 9 bases between them. The CDR3 length is 14 residues. The germline gives CDR1 MNHEY, CDR2 SVGAGI.

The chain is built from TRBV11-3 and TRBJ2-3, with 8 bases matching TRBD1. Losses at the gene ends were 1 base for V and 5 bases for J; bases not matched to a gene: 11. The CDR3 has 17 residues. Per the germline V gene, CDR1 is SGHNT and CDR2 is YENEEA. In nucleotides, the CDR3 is TGTGCCAGCAGCTTAGGACAGGGGTTTGGGGCCGGAGATACGCAGTATTTT. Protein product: CASSLGQGFGAGDTQYF.

CDR3 nucleotide sequence: TGTGCCAGCAGTGAAAGAAACAGCTATGGCTACACCTTC. It specifies CASSERNSYGYTF. This chain uses TRBV6-1 with TRBJ1-2, with D unclear. Trimming shortened V by 2 bases and J by 4 bases, and 8 bases separated the two germline ends. CDR3 length equals 13 residues. Germline CDR1 MNHNS, CDR2 SASEGT.

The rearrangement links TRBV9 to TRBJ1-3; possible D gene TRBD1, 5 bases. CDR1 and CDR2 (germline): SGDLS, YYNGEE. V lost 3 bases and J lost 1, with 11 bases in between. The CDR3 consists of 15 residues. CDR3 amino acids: CASSDGTESGNTIYF. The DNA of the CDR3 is TGTGCCAGCAGCGACGGGACGGAATCTGGAAACACCATATATTTT. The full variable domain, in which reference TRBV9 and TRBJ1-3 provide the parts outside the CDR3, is DSGVTQTPKHLITATGQRVTLRCSPRSGDLSVYWYQQSLDQGLQFLIQYYNGEERAKGNILERFSAQQFPDLHSELNLSSLELGDSALYFCASSDGTESGNTIYFGEGSWLTVV.

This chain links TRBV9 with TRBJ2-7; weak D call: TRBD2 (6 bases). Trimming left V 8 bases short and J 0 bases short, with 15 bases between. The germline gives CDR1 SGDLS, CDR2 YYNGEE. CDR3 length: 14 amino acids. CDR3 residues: CASTAGPNSYEQYF. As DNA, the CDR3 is TGTGCCAGTACCGCGGGACCTAACTCCTACGAGCAGTACTTC. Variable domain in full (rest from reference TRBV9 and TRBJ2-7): DSGVTQTPKHLITATGQRVTLRCSPRSGDLSVYWYQQSLDQGLQFLIQYYNGEERAKGNILERFSAQQFPDLHSELNLSSLELGDSALYFCASTAGPNSYEQYFGPGTRLTVT.

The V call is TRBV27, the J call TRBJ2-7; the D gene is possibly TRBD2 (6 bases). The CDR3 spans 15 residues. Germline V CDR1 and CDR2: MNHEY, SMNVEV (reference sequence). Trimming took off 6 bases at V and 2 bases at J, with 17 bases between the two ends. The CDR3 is CASSPGGRWAYEQYF. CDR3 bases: TGTGCCAGCAGCCCCGGGGGTCGGTGGGCCTACGAGCAGTACTTC.

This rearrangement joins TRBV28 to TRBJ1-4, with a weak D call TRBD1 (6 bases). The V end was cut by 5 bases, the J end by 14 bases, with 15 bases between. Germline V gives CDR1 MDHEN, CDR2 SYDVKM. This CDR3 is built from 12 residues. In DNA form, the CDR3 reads TGTGCCAGCAGTCCCTACAGGGTGGATCTGTTTTTT. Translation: CASSPYRVDLFF.